The rows below give T cell receptor beta chains drawn from one sample of a study of shared clonotypes between healthy human individuals. Sequenced by immunoSEQ multiplex PCR; TCRdb stores in-frame clones only, minus some. The data contain about 600,000 clones, around three quarters of them singletons. What was sequenced was PBMCs. All receptors come from a woman aged 40 to 49 in good health. Some clones in this sample may be carry-over from other donors' samples. Each CDR3 is given with its conserved first and last residue. Fields, in order: D gene, V gene, J gene, clone size, CDR3 DNA, CDR3 protein. D genes are given only for firm matches. Clone size is given for some rows only: seen once, a few or many times, or a class if the clone is expanded.

d_call: .; v_call: TRBV27; j_call: TRBJ2-7; clone_size: .; cdr3_nt: TGTGCCAGCAGTTCCAACGATTTTCGGGGTGGCTACGAGCAGTACTTC; cdr3_aa: CASSSNDFRGGYEQYF
d_call: TRBD1; v_call: TRBV27; j_call: TRBJ1-2; clone_size: .; cdr3_nt: TGTGCCAGCAGTAAAACAGGGGTGGTGAACTATGGCTACACCTTC; cdr3_aa: CASSKTGVVNYGYTF
d_call: TRBD2; v_call: TRBV27; j_call: TRBJ2-1; clone_size: .; cdr3_nt: TGTGCCAGCAACCGCGGGAGGACCTACAATGAGCAGTTCTTC; cdr3_aa: CASNRGRTYNEQFF
d_call: TRBD1; v_call: TRBV2; j_call: TRBJ2-1; clone_size: .; cdr3_nt: TGTGCCAGCAGGAGGGGACAGGGGGCGAACAATGAGCAGTTCTTC; cdr3_aa: CASRRGQGANNEQFF
d_call: .; v_call: TRBV28; j_call: TRBJ2-7; clone_size: .; cdr3_nt: TGTGCCGCCGCGAGGTGGGGAACTCACTACGAGCAGTACTTC; cdr3_aa: CAAARWGTHYEQYF
d_call: .; v_call: TRBV7-9; j_call: TRBJ2-7; clone_size: .; cdr3_nt: TGTGCCAGCAGCTTAGGGATGGGACCGGTTTACGAGCAGTACTTC; cdr3_aa: CASSLGMGPVYEQYF
d_call: TRBD1; v_call: TRBV5-1; j_call: TRBJ2-7; clone_size: few; cdr3_nt: TGCGCCAGCAGTGAGGGACAGGGATCTTGGGAGCAGTACTTC; cdr3_aa: CASSEGQGSWEQYF
d_call: .; v_call: TRBV21-1; j_call: TRBJ1-2; clone_size: .; cdr3_nt: TGTGCCAGCAGCAAACCCTACCGGGACAGGGATGGCTACACCTTC; cdr3_aa: CASSKPYRDRDGYTF
d_call: .; v_call: TRBV5-1; j_call: TRBJ2-2; clone_size: .; cdr3_nt: TGCGCCAGCAGCTTGATTCCAGGGGCCGGGGAGCTGTTTTTT; cdr3_aa: CASSLIPGAGELFF
d_call: .; v_call: TRBV5-1; j_call: TRBJ1-1; clone_size: .; cdr3_nt: TGCGCCAGCAGCTTAGGGGGGCTGAACACTGAAGCTTTCTTT; cdr3_aa: CASSLGGLNTEAFF
d_call: TRBD2; v_call: TRBV2; j_call: TRBJ2-3; clone_size: .; cdr3_nt: TGTGCCAGCAGTGCTCGACTAGCGGGACCCACAGATACGCAGTATTTT; cdr3_aa: CASSARLAGPTDTQYF
d_call: TRBD2; v_call: TRBV5-1; j_call: TRBJ2-7; clone_size: .; cdr3_nt: TGCGCCAGCAGCTCCACTAGCGGGGTCCCCCCGGGCGAGCAGTACTTC; cdr3_aa: CASSSTSGVPPGEQYF
d_call: TRBD1; v_call: TRBV11-2; j_call: TRBJ1-2; clone_size: .; cdr3_nt: TGTGCCAGCAGCACCCTGGGACAGGGGGCGGGCTATGGCTACACCTTC; cdr3_aa: CASSTLGQGAGYGYTF
d_call: .; v_call: TRBV27; j_call: TRBJ2-7; clone_size: .; cdr3_nt: TGTGCCAGCAGTTTTAGTAGCAGGACCTACGAGCAGTACTTC; cdr3_aa: CASSFSSRTYEQYF
d_call: .; v_call: TRBV7-8; j_call: TRBJ1-5; clone_size: .; cdr3_nt: TGTGCCAGCAGCTTAGGCCGGAGTGATCAGCCCCAGCATTTT; cdr3_aa: CASSLGRSDQPQHF
d_call: TRBD1; v_call: TRBV7-2; j_call: TRBJ2-4; clone_size: once; cdr3_nt: TGTGCCAGCAGCTTAGCTTCCCCGGGACAGGGAGAGAACATTCAGTACTTC; cdr3_aa: CASSLASPGQGENIQYF
d_call: TRBD2; v_call: TRBV10-1; j_call: TRBJ2-1; clone_size: .; cdr3_nt: TGCGCCAGCAGTGAGTCCCTAGCGGCTGCCTACAATGAGCAGTTCTTC; cdr3_aa: CASSESLAAAYNEQFF
d_call: .; v_call: TRBV28; j_call: TRBJ2-7; clone_size: .; cdr3_nt: TGTGCCAGCAGTTTAATCTCCTACGAGCAGTACTTC; cdr3_aa: CASSLISYEQYF
d_call: TRBD1; v_call: TRBV11-2; j_call: TRBJ2-7; clone_size: .; cdr3_nt: TGTGCCAGCAGCTCACGACAGGGGGCTGCCTACGAGCAGTACTTC; cdr3_aa: CASSSRQGAAYEQYF
d_call: .; v_call: TRBV27; j_call: TRBJ1-5; clone_size: once; cdr3_nt: TGTGCCAGCAGTTTATCGCGAGGGCTGACAGGAAATCAGCCCCAGCATTTT; cdr3_aa: CASSLSRGLTGNQPQHF
d_call: .; v_call: TRBV18; j_call: TRBJ1-4; clone_size: .; cdr3_nt: TGTGCCAGCTCACCCTTTAAGGCCGATATTTCCTATGAAAAACTGTTTTTT; cdr3_aa: CASSPFKADISYEKLFF
d_call: .; v_call: TRBV10-3; j_call: TRBJ2-7; clone_size: .; cdr3_nt: TGTGCCATCAGTGAGTCTCAGGGGCCCGTCTACGAGCAGTACTTC; cdr3_aa: CAISESQGPVYEQYF
d_call: TRBD2; v_call: TRBV7-9; j_call: TRBJ2-3; clone_size: .; cdr3_nt: TGTGCCAGCAGCTTACTAGCGGGAGGGTTCACAGATACGCAGTATTTT; cdr3_aa: CASSLLAGGFTDTQYF
d_call: TRBD1; v_call: TRBV2; j_call: TRBJ1-2; clone_size: .; cdr3_nt: TGTGCCAGCATGAAGGGACAGGGGGATCGCGCTAACTATGGCTACACCTTC; cdr3_aa: CASMKGQGDRANYGYTF
d_call: .; v_call: TRBV5-6; j_call: TRBJ2-1; clone_size: .; cdr3_nt: TGTGCCAGCAGCTTACGGAGCGGCTCATACAATGAGCAGTTCTTC; cdr3_aa: CASSLRSGSYNEQFF
d_call: .; v_call: TRBV4-1; j_call: TRBJ1-2; clone_size: .; cdr3_nt: TGCGCCAGCAGCCAAGATGGGGGTGTATCCCCCTACTATGGCTACACCTTC; cdr3_aa: CASSQDGGVSPYYGYTF
d_call: .; v_call: TRBV9; j_call: TRBJ1-1; clone_size: .; cdr3_nt: TGTGCCAGCAGCGTAACGGCGGGGAACACTGAAGCTTTCTTT; cdr3_aa: CASSVTAGNTEAFF
d_call: .; v_call: TRBV27; j_call: TRBJ1-4; clone_size: once; cdr3_nt: TGTGCCAGCAGTTTATCCGTTTGGACAGCTAATGAAAAACTGTTTTTT; cdr3_aa: CASSLSVWTANEKLFF
d_call: .; v_call: TRBV9; j_call: TRBJ2-2; clone_size: once; cdr3_nt: TGTGCCAGCAGCGTATGGGGAGGGGGAACCGGGGAGCTGTTTTTT; cdr3_aa: CASSVWGGGTGELFF
d_call: .; v_call: TRBV11-2; j_call: TRBJ2-1; clone_size: once; cdr3_nt: TGTGCCAGCAGCCCCTCAGGCCCTTACAATGAGCAGTTCTTC; cdr3_aa: CASSPSGPYNEQFF
d_call: TRBD2; v_call: TRBV28; j_call: TRBJ2-5; clone_size: once; cdr3_nt: TGTGCCACCGGGGGGTTCCAAGAGACCCAGTACTTC; cdr3_aa: CATGGFQETQYF
d_call: TRBD1; v_call: TRBV5-1; j_call: TRBJ2-5; clone_size: .; cdr3_nt: TGCGCCAGCAGCTTACAGGGGGCAGAGACCCAGTACTTC; cdr3_aa: CASSLQGAETQYF
d_call: TRBD1; v_call: TRBV29-1; j_call: TRBJ2-5; clone_size: once; cdr3_nt: TGCAGCGTCCAGAAGACAGGGGTGGGAGAGACCCAGTACTTC; cdr3_aa: CSVQKTGVGETQYF
d_call: .; v_call: TRBV7-2; j_call: TRBJ1-4; clone_size: few; cdr3_nt: TGTGCCAGCAGTCGGACAGTGGGGGCTAATGAAAAACTGTTTTTT; cdr3_aa: CASSRTVGANEKLFF
d_call: TRBD1; v_call: TRBV28; j_call: TRBJ1-2; clone_size: .; cdr3_nt: TGTGCCAGCAGGTTACCAGGGGGGCACTATGGCTACACCTTC; cdr3_aa: CASRLPGGHYGYTF
d_call: .; v_call: TRBV16; j_call: TRBJ2-6; clone_size: .; cdr3_nt: TGTGCCAGCAGCCAATATGGCTCTGGGGCCAACGTCCTGACTTTC; cdr3_aa: CASSQYGSGANVLTF
d_call: .; v_call: TRBV7-9; j_call: TRBJ2-5; clone_size: few; cdr3_nt: TGTGCCAGCAGCTTACGGGGGACAGTCCAAGAGACCCAGTACTTC; cdr3_aa: CASSLRGTVQETQYF
d_call: TRBD1; v_call: TRBV15; j_call: TRBJ2-7; clone_size: .; cdr3_nt: TGTGCCACCAGCAGAGATACGACAGGGGGCCGGTACGAGCAGTACTTC; cdr3_aa: CATSRDTTGGRYEQYF
d_call: TRBD2; v_call: TRBV7-3; j_call: TRBJ2-1; clone_size: .; cdr3_nt: TGTGCCAGCAGCCCTGGCGGGAGGGCCAGAACTGAGCAGTTCTTC; cdr3_aa: CASSPGGRARTEQFF
d_call: .; v_call: TRBV6-5; j_call: TRBJ2-1; clone_size: .; cdr3_nt: TGTGCCAGCAGTTCCCAATACAATGAGCAGTTCTTC; cdr3_aa: CASSSQYNEQFF
d_call: TRBD1; v_call: TRBV7-2; j_call: TRBJ2-5; clone_size: many; cdr3_nt: TGTGCCAGCAGCGCCGCCGGGACAGGCGGCCGCCGTTCGACCCAGTACTTC; cdr3_aa: CASSAAGTGGRRSTQYF
d_call: TRBD1; v_call: TRBV2; j_call: TRBJ2-1; clone_size: .; cdr3_nt: TGTGCCAGCAGTGAAGTGACAGGGGGAGGGAATGAGCAGTTCTTC; cdr3_aa: CASSEVTGGGNEQFF
d_call: .; v_call: TRBV29-1; j_call: TRBJ1-2; clone_size: .; cdr3_nt: TGCAGCGTCACAGGGAGCTATGGCTACACCTTC; cdr3_aa: CSVTGSYGYTF
d_call: .; v_call: TRBV7-3; j_call: TRBJ2-5; clone_size: .; cdr3_nt: TGTGCCAGCAGCCAGGGGACTTCGAAAGAGACCCAGTACTTC; cdr3_aa: CASSQGTSKETQYF
d_call: TRBD2; v_call: TRBV4-3; j_call: TRBJ2-1; clone_size: .; cdr3_nt: TGCGCCAGCAGCCAAGATCAGTGGACTAGCTTTCGGCAGTTCTTC; cdr3_aa: CASSQDQWTSFRQFF
d_call: TRBD2; v_call: TRBV5-1; j_call: TRBJ2-1; clone_size: .; cdr3_nt: TGCGCCAGCAGCGCGAGTAGCGGGTACAACAATGAGCAGTTCTTC; cdr3_aa: CASSASSGYNNEQFF
d_call: .; v_call: TRBV7-6; j_call: TRBJ2-2; clone_size: .; cdr3_nt: TGTGCCAGCAGCCGGCCCGCCGGGGAGCTGTTTTTT; cdr3_aa: CASSRPAGELFF
d_call: .; v_call: TRBV2; j_call: TRBJ1-6; clone_size: once; cdr3_nt: TGTGCCAGCAGTGCCAGTCGGGCAACAGGAGATAATTCACCCCTCCACTTT; cdr3_aa: CASSASRATGDNSPLHF
d_call: .; v_call: TRBV28; j_call: TRBJ2-7; clone_size: .; cdr3_nt: TGTGCCAGCAGTTCTGACGAGCAGTACTTC; cdr3_aa: CASSSDEQYF
d_call: TRBD2; v_call: TRBV6-4; j_call: TRBJ2-3; clone_size: .; cdr3_nt: TGTGCCAGCAGTCCCACTAGCGGGAGCACAGATACGCAGTATTTT; cdr3_aa: CASSPTSGSTDTQYF
d_call: TRBD1; v_call: TRBV5-1; j_call: TRBJ2-7; clone_size: .; cdr3_nt: TGCGCCAGCAGCTTGGTATGGACAGGGGGCTACGAGCAGTACTTC; cdr3_aa: CASSLVWTGGYEQYF
d_call: .; v_call: TRBV6-6; j_call: TRBJ2-3; clone_size: once; cdr3_nt: TGTGCCAGCAAACGGGGCTTCACAGATACGCAGTATTTT; cdr3_aa: CASKRGFTDTQYF
d_call: .; v_call: TRBV5-1; j_call: TRBJ2-7; clone_size: .; cdr3_nt: TGCGCCAGCAGCTTACCTAGACCACTGGGGACCTACGAGCAGTACTTC; cdr3_aa: CASSLPRPLGTYEQYF
d_call: TRBD2; v_call: TRBV30; j_call: TRBJ2-2; clone_size: .; cdr3_nt: TGTGCCTTCACTAGCGGGAGTTGGACCGGGGAGCTGTTTTTT; cdr3_aa: CAFTSGSWTGELFF
d_call: .; v_call: TRBV7-2; j_call: TRBJ1-2; clone_size: .; cdr3_nt: TGTGCCAGCAGCGGGGGCCCAAACCACTACACCTTC; cdr3_aa: CASSGGPNHYTF